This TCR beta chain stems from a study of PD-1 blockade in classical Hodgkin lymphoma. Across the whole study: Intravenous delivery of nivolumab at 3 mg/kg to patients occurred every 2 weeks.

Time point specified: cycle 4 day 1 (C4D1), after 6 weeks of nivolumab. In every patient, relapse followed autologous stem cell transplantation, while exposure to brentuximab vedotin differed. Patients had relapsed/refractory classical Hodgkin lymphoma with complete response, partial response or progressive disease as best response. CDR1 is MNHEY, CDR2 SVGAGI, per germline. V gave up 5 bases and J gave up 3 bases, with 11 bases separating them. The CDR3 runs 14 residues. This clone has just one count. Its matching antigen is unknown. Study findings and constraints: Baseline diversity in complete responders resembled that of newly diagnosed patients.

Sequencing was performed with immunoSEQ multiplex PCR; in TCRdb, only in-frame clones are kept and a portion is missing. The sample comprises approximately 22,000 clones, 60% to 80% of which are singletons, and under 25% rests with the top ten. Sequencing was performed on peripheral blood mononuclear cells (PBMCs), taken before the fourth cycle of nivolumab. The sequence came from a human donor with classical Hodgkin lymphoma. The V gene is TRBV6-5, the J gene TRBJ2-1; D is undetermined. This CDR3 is CASSAIGNYNEQFF. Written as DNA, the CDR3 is TGTGCCAGCAGTGCCATTGGGAACTACAATGAGCAGTTCTTC.